The T cell receptor beta chain described here comes from a study of T cell responses to AZD1222 COVID-19 vaccine. From germline, CDR1 is SQVTM and CDR2 ANQGSEA. The CDR3 runs 13 residues. Trimming left V 6 bases short and J 4 bases short, with 13 bases between. This clone was detected a few times. TCRdb's table, derived via immunoSEQ multiplex PCR, lists solely in-frame clones and lacks some. The sample lists some 110,000 clones; 88% were seen once. The clonotype was recovered from an adult in good health. The rearrangement uses TRBV29-1 and TRBJ1-5; D unclear. The sequences come from peripheral blood, collected on day 0 of AZD1222 vaccination. CDR3 sequence (DNA): TGCAGCGTCCTGCAGCAGGCGAATCAGCCCCAGCATTTT. Translation: CSVLQQANQPQHF.